The 26 T cell receptor beta chains listed next were all sequenced from one sample in a study of blood T cell repertoires in COVID-19. Here immunoSEQ multiplex PCR was the method, and the copy in TCRdb shows in-frame clones only, minus some. The sample lists about 250,000 clones; over 75% were seen once. Specimen: PBMCs or T cells enriched from blood (not recorded which). These receptors all stem from a man between 35 and 55 years old who had recovered from COVID-19.

This chain connects TRBV10-3 to TRBJ1-5; the D is unclear. The V end lost 4 bases, the J end lost 2 bases, and 6 bases lay between the germline ends. Germline V gives CDR1 ENHRY, CDR2 SYGVKD. The CDR3 extends over 13 amino acids. The CDR3 DNA follows: TGTGCCATCAGTGGCGCCGGCAATCAGCCCCAGCATTTT. Translating it yields CAISGAGNQPQHF.

J is TRBJ2-5 and V is TRBV7-8, with D perhaps matching TRBD1 (6 bases). CDR1 is SGHVS and CDR2 is FQNEAQ in the germline V gene. CDR3 length equals 16 residues. V lost 4 bases and J 2 bases, leaving 17 bases between the germline ends. For the CDR3, the DNA is TGTGCCAGCAGCTCCTCTGGACAGCCGTTACAAGAGACCCAGTACTTC. This sequence encodes CASSSSGQPLQETQYF.

V usage is TRBV27 and J usage is TRBJ1-1, with TRBD1 identical over 7 bases. Per the germline V gene, CDR1 is MNHEY and CDR2 is SMNVEV (reference sequence). The CDR3 spans 13 residues. V trimming: 5 bases; J trimming: 10 bases; junction bases outside the gene matches: 10. CDR3 nucleotide sequence: TGTGCCAGCAGTCCCCGAGGACAGGCGGGAGCTTTCTTT. Its translation: CASSPRGQAGAFF.

The rearrangement uses TRBV5-5 and TRBJ1-1, with D maybe TRBD1 (5 bases). V was trimmed by 8 bases and J by 3 bases, leaving 14 bases between them. Germline loops: CDR1 SGHKS, CDR2 YYEKEE (reference sequence). The CDR3 has 13 amino acids. CDR3 loop: CASFSTAYTEAFF. CDR3 nucleotide sequence: TGTGCCAGTTTCTCGACAGCATACACTGAAGCTTTCTTT.

V and J are TRBV30 and TRBJ2-5; 7 bases are a match to TRBD1. Germline CDR1 is GTSNPN and CDR2 is SVGIG (reference sequence). This CDR3 has 14 amino acids. V shed 7 bases and J 2 bases; nucleotides not matched to a gene: 10. CDR3 sequence reads: CASSTGPPQETQYF. Here the CDR3 DNA reads TGTGCCTCCTCGACAGGGCCCCCTCAAGAGACCCAGTACTTC.

This sequence joins TRBV2 and TRBJ2-1, with a possible D match to TRBD1 (6 bases). CDR3 length equals 12 residues. Germline CDR1 reads SNHLY; CDR2 reads FYNNEI. The V end lost 5 bases, the J end lost 10 bases, and 12 bases lay between the germline ends. Here the CDR3 DNA reads TGTGCCAGCAGTCTGACAGGTTGGGAGCAGTTCTTC. It codes for CASSLTGWEQFF.

This rearrangement joins TRBV5-1 to TRBJ2-1, with TRBD1 as a possible D gene (5 bases). V shed 2 bases and J shed 7 bases, with 10 bases lying between them. The CDR3 is 13 amino acids. The germline CDR1 and CDR2 sequences are SGHRS and YFSETQ. Here the CDR3 reads CASSLTAGNEQFF. The CDR3 bases are TGCGCCAGCAGCTTAACGGCAGGGAATGAGCAGTTCTTC.

The chain has TRBV7-2 and TRBJ1-6; maybe TRBD1 (5 bases). Deletions cut 6 bases from V and 10 bases from J, with 22 bases between. CDR3 length: 16 residues. Germline V CDR1 and CDR2: SGHTA, FQGNSA. The CDR3 loop is CASSRLLQAINSPLHF. CDR3 bases: TGTGCCAGCAGTCGTCTCCTACAGGCTATCAACTCACCCCTCCACTTT.

The genes are TRBV6-4 and TRBJ2-1; 13 bases are a match to TRBD2. The length of the CDR3 is 16 residues. Germline V gene data show CDR1 as MRHNA and CDR2 as SNTAGT. The V and J ends lost 4 bases and 8 bases, in that order; junction bases with no gene match: 8. The CDR3 bases are TGTGCCAGCAGTGTGAGCGGTACTAGCGGGGGGGATGAGCAGTTCTTC. Its translation is CASSVSGTSGGDEQFF.

This chain connects TRBV18 to TRBJ2-3; TRBD1 aligns across 9 bases. The CDR3 is made up of 13 amino acids. Germline CDR1 reads KGHSH; CDR2 reads LQKENI. The V and J ends lost 6 bases and 5 bases, in that order; junction bases with no gene match: 3. CDR3 residues: CASSDRGGDTQYF. The CDR3 coding sequence is TGTGCCAGCTCGGACAGGGGTGGAGATACGCAGTATTTT.

A few counts support this clone. V and J are TRBV28 and TRBJ1-1; no firm D call. V was trimmed by 4 bases and J by 4 bases, leaving 13 bases between them. This CDR3 contains 14 residues. The germline V gene has CDR1 MDHEN and CDR2 SYDVKM. CDR3 coding DNA: TGTGCCAGCAGTTCATACCGGTTTCTCACTGAAGCTTTCTTT. This gives the protein CASSSYRFLTEAFF.

This clone was observed once. The chain carries TRBV6-5 and TRBJ1-2, with D perhaps matching TRBD1 (5 bases). Germline CDR1 reads MNHEY; CDR2 reads SVGAGI. The length of the CDR3 is 13 residues. V was shortened by 5 bases and J by 5 bases, with 12 bases between the two germline ends. This chain's CDR3 is CASSPTVLYGYTF. The CDR3 nucleotides are TGTGCCAGCAGTCCGACAGTCCTTTATGGCTACACCTTC.

The chain links TRBV6-6 to TRBJ2-7; D uncertain. CDR1 is MNHNY and CDR2 is SVGAGI in the germline V gene (reference sequence). The CDR3 is made up of 12 amino acids. V was cut by 6 bases and J by 1 base, with 7 bases left in between. The CDR3 loop is CASSPSSYEQYF. The CDR3 DNA follows: TGTGCCAGCAGCCCCAGTTCCTACGAGCAGTACTTC.

This chain uses TRBV7-6 with TRBJ1-5; D uncertain. CDR3 length: 13 amino acids. V was shortened by 5 bases and J by 4 bases, with 9 bases between the two germline ends. Per germline, CDR1 SGHVS and CDR2 FNYEAQ. This chain's CDR3 is CASSQGGNQPQHF. CDR3 DNA: TGTGCCAGCAGCCAAGGAGGAAATCAGCCCCAGCATTTT. Variable domain in full (rest from reference TRBV7-6 and TRBJ1-5): GAGVSQSPRYKVTKRGQDVALRCDPISGHVSLYWYRQALGQGPEFLTYFNYEAQQDKSGLPNDRFSAERPEGSISTLTIQRTEQRDSAMYRCASSQGGNQPQHFGDGTRLSIL.

This chain links TRBV28 with TRBJ2-7, with a tentative D call TRBD1 (6 bases). From germline, CDR1 is MDHEN and CDR2 SYDVKM. Deletions cut 3 bases from V and 6 bases from J, with 18 bases between. This CDR3 contains 15 residues. CDR3 nucleotide sequence: TGTGCCAGCAGTTTGCCCGGCCAGGGGCGGTTCGAGCAGTACTTC. Protein: CASSLPGQGRFEQYF.

This clone was observed once. V and J are TRBV11-2 and TRBJ2-3; a weak D match, TRBD2 (6 bases). Germline-derived CDR1 and CDR2 are SGHAT and FQNNGV. V dropped 2 bases and J dropped 3 bases, with 12 bases sitting between them. The CDR3 runs to 15 residues. CDR3 region: CASSLLATGTDTQYF. CDR3 sequence (DNA): TGTGCCAGCAGCTTACTAGCGACCGGGACAGATACGCAGTATTTT.

This clone was detected a few times. The chain couples TRBV2 to TRBJ1-6; 8 nucleotides line up with TRBD1. This CDR3 comprises 15 residues. V gave up 4 bases and J gave up 4 bases; unmatched junction bases: 3. CDR1 and CDR2 from the germline V gene are SNHLY and FYNNEI. The CDR3 DNA reads TGTGCCAGCAGTGGGACAGGGACATATAATTCACCCCTCCACTTT. This translates into CASSGTGTYNSPLHF.

Comments on this clone: The sample carries other DNA sequences with the same CDR3. CDR3 DNA sequence: TGTGCCAGCAGACAGGGTAGTCAGCCCCAGCATTTT. Residues: CASRQGSQPQHF. V usage is TRBV28 and J usage is TRBJ1-5, with D tentatively TRBD1 (6 bases). From germline, CDR1 is MDHEN and CDR2 SYDVKM. Trimming removed 6 bases at V and 6 bases at J, with 9 bases between. The CDR3 has 12 residues.

The rearrangement joins TRBV4-3 to TRBJ2-1, with 7 bases identical to TRBD1. This CDR3 is 15 amino acids long. J lost 4 bases, V lost 5 bases, and 8 bases had no gene match. Per germline, CDR1 LGHNA and CDR2 YSLEER. The CDR3 sequence is CASSFRQGIYNEQFF. CDR3 nucleotide sequence: TGCGCCAGCAGCTTTAGACAGGGTATTTACAATGAGCAGTTCTTC.

A single count supports this clone. V and J are TRBV18 and TRBJ2-1; TRBD2 matches 7 bases. V trimming: 0 bases; J trimming: 4 bases; junction bases outside the gene matches: 3. Germline V gives CDR1 KGHSH, CDR2 LQKENI. The CDR3 covers 15 residues. The CDR3 loop is CASSPPSSGYNEQFF. The CDR3 DNA follows: TGTGCCAGCTCACCACCGTCTAGCGGATACAATGAGCAGTTCTTC.

The chain is built from TRBV28 and TRBJ2-7, with 7 bases that match TRBD2. Germline V gives CDR1 MDHEN, CDR2 SYDVKM. J gave up 7 bases and V 1 base, and 7 bases lay outside the gene matches. The CDR3 totals 14 residues. CDR3 protein: CASSLLERGGEQYF. In nucleotides, the CDR3 is TGTGCCAGCAGTTTATTGGAACGGGGAGGGGAGCAGTACTTC.

The CDR3 protein is CAWAKTGGYEQYF. The CDR3 DNA reads as TGTGCCTGGGCGAAAACAGGGGGCTACGAGCAGTACTTC. The chain uses TRBV30 and TRBJ2-7; 8 bases match TRBD1. From germline, CDR1 is GTSNPN and CDR2 SVGIG (reference sequence). This CDR3 comprises 13 residues. J was trimmed by 3 bases and V by 5 bases; bases with no gene match: 6. The full variable domain, completed using reference TRBV30 and TRBJ2-7, is SQTIHQWPATLVQPVGSPLSLECTVEGTSNPNLYWYRQAAGRGLQLLFYSVGIGQISSEVPQNLSASRPQDRQFILSSKKLLLSDSGFYLCAWAKTGGYEQYFGPGTRLTVT.

This sequence joins TRBV5-4 and TRBJ2-3, with 13 bases lining up with TRBD2. The CDR3 extends over 15 amino acids. Germline V gene sequence: CDR1 SGHNT, CDR2 YYREEE (reference sequence). V shed 4 bases and J 3 bases; nucleotides not matched to a gene: 2. CDR3 region: CASSKGLAGTDTQYF. The CDR3 nucleotides read TGTGCCAGCAGCAAGGGACTAGCGGGGACAGATACGCAGTATTTT.

This chain joins TRBV27 and TRBJ2-3; 11 nucleotides line up with TRBD2. V lost 6 bases to trimming and J lost 6 bases; unmatched junction nucleotides: 8. The CDR3 is 15 residues long. Germline values: CDR1 MNHEY, CDR2 SMNVEV (reference sequence). CDR3 residues: CASRGSGRGFDTQYF. In nucleotides, the CDR3 is TGTGCCAGCAGAGGTAGCGGGAGGGGTTTCGATACGCAGTATTTT.

The gene calls are TRBV9 and TRBJ2-2; TRBD1 is a possible D gene (5 bases). Germline V gene lookup returns CDR1 SGDLS and CDR2 YYNGEE. V lost 4 bases, J lost 4 bases, and 11 bases lay in between. This CDR3 has 14 residues. This CDR3 reads CASSPDSLTGELFF. DNA of the CDR3: TGTGCCAGCAGCCCTGACAGCCTCACCGGGGAGCTGTTTTTT.

Only a few counts were recorded for this clone. The rearrangement uses TRBV7-8 and TRBJ1-5; D may be TRBD1 (5 bases). Trimming left V 1 base short and J 6 bases short, with 22 bases between. Looked up from germline, CDR1 is SGHVS and CDR2 is FQNEAQ. The CDR3 length is 18 residues. The CDR3 DNA reads TGTGCCAGCAGCTTAGTTCCGCCAAGGGGATTATTGACTCAGCCCCAGCATTTT. It encodes CASSLVPPRGLLTQPQHF.